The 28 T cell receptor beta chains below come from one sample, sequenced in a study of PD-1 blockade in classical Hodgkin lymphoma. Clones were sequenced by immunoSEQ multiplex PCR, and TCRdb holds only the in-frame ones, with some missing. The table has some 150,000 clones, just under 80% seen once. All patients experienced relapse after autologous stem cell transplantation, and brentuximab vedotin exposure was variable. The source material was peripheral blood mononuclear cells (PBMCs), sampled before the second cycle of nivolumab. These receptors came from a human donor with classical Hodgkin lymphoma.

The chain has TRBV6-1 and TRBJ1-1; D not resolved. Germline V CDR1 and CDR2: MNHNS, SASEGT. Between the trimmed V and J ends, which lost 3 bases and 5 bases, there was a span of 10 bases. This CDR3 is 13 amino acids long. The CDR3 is CASSDWVGTEAFF. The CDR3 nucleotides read TGTGCCAGCAGTGATTGGGTGGGGACTGAAGCTTTCTTT.

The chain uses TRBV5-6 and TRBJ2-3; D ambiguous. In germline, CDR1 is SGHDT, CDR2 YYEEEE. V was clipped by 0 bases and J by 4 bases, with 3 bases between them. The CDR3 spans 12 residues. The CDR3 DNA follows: TGTGCCAGCAGCTTGGGAGCAGATACGCAGTATTTT. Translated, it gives CASSLGADTQYF.

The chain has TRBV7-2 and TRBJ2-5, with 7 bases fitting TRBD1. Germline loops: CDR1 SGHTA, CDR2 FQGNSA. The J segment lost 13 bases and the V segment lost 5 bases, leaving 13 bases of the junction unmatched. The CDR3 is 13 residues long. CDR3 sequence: CASSRLRTGELYF. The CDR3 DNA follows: TGTGCCAGCAGCCGCCTCCGGACAGGCGAACTGTACTTC.

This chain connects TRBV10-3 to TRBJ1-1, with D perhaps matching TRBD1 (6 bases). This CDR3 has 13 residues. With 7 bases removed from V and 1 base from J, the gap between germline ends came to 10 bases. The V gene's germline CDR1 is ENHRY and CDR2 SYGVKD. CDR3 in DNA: TGTGCCATCACCGTGGGACAGAACACTGAAGCTTTCTTT. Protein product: CAITVGQNTEAFF.

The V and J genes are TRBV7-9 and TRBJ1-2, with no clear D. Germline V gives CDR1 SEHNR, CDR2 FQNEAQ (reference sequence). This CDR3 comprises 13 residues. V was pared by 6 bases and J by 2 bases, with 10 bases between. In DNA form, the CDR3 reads TGTGCCAGCAGGCAGGACGGAAACTATGGCTACACCTTC. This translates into CASRQDGNYGYTF. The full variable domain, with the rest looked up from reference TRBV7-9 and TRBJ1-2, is DTGVSQNPRHKITKRGQNVTFRCDPISEHNRLYWYRQTLGQGPEFLTYFQNEAQLEKSRLLSDRFSAERPKGSFSTLEIQRTEQGDSAMYLCASRQDGNYGYTFGSGTRLTVV.

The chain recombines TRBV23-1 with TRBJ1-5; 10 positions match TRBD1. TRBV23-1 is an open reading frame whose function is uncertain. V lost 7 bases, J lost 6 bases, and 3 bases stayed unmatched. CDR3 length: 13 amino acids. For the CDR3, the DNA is TGCGCCAGCACGGACAGGGGGAGTCAGCCCCAGCATTTT. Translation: CASTDRGSQPQHF.

CDR3: CASSLVVQGEHGYTF. DNA for the CDR3: TGTGCCAGCAGCTTAGTGGTTCAGGGCGAGCATGGCTACACCTTC. V and J are TRBV13 and TRBJ1-2, with D perhaps TRBD1 (5 bases). Looked up from germline, CDR1 is PRHDT and CDR2 is FYEKMQ (reference sequence). The CDR3 extends over 15 amino acids. The V end was cut by 1 base, the J end by 6 bases, with 15 bases between.

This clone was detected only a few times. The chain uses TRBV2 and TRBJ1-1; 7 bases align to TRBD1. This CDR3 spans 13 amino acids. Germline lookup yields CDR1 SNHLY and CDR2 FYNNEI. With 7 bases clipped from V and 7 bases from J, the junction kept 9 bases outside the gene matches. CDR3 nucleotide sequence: TGTGCCAGCAATGACAGGGCGGGGGATGAAGCTTTCTTT. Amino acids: CASNDRAGDEAFF.

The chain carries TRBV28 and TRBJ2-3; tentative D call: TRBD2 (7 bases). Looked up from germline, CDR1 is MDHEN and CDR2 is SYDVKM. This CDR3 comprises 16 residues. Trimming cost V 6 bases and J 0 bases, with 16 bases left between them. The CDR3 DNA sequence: TGTGCCAGCAGGGTCCCTGCGGGGGCTAGCACAGATACGCAGTATTTT. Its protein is CASRVPAGASTDTQYF.

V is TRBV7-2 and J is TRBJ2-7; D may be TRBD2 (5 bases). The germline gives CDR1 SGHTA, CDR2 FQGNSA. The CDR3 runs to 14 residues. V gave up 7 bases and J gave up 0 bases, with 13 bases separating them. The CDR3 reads CASMPRTRSYEQYF. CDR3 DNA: TGTGCCAGCATGCCCCGGACTCGCTCCTACGAGCAGTACTTC.

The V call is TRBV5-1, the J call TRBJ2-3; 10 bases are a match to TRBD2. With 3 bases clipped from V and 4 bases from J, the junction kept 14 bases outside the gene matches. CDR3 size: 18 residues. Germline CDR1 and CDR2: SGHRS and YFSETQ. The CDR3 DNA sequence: TGCGCCAGCAGCTCCGTCCTAGCGGGGGCACCTGGCGCAGATACGCAGTATTTT. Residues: CASSSVLAGAPGADTQYF. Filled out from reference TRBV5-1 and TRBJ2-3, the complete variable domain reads KAGVTQTPRYLIKTRGQQVTLSCSPISGHRSVSWYQQTPGQGLQFLFEYFSETQRNKGNFPGRFSGRQFSNSRSEMNVSTLELGDSALYLCASSSVLAGAPGADTQYFGPGTRLTVL.

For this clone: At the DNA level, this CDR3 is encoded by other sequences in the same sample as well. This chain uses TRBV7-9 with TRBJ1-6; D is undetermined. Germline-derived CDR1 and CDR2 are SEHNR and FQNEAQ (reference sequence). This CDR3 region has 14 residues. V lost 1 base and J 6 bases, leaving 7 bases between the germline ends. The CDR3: CASSLDDSNSPLHF. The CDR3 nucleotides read TGTGCCAGCAGCTTAGACGATAGTAATTCACCCCTCCACTTT. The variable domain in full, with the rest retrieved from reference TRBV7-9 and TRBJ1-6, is DTGVSQNPRHKITKRGQNVTFRCDPISEHNRLYWYRQTLGQGPEFLTYFQNEAQLEKSRLLSDRFSAERPKGSFSTLEIQRTEQGDSAMYLCASSLDDSNSPLHFGNGTRLTVT.

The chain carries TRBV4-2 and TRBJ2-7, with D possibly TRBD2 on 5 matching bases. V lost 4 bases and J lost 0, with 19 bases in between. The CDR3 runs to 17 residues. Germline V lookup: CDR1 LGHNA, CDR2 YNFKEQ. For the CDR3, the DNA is TGTGCCAGCAGCCCTAGACCCACGGGATTCACCTCCTACGAGCAGTACTTC. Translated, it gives CASSPRPTGFTSYEQYF.

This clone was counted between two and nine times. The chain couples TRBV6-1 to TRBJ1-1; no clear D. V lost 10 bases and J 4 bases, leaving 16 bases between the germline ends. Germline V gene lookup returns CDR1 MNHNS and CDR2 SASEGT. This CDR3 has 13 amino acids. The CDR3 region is CATSAWSRTEAFF. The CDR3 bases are TGTGCCACCTCCGCCTGGAGTCGCACTGAAGCTTTCTTT.

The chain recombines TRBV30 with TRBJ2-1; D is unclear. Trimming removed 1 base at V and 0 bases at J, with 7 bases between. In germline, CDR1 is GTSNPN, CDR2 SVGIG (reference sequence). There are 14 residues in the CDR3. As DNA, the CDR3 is TGTGCCTGGAGTGGCGGCAGCTCCTACAATGAGCAGTTCTTC. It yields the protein CAWSGGSSYNEQFF.

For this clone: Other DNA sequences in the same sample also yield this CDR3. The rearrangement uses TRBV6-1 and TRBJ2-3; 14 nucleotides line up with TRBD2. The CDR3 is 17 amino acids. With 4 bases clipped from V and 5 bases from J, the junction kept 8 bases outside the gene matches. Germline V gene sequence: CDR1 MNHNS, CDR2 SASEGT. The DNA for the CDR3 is TGTGCCAGCAGTGTCAGACTAGCGGGAGGGCCAGGAGATACGCAGTATTTT. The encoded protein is CASSVRLAGGPGDTQYF.

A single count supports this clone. CDR3 in DNA: TGTGCCAGCAGGCGGGACTACGAGCAGTACTTC. Translating gives CASRRDYEQYF. This chain joins TRBV2 and TRBJ2-7, with D perhaps TRBD2 (6 bases). Trimming removed 6 bases from V and 3 bases from J, with 6 bases in between. The CDR3 extends over 11 amino acids. Germline CDR1 is SNHLY and CDR2 is FYNNEI. The whole variable domain, filled in from reference TRBV2 and TRBJ2-7, reads EPEVTQTPSHQVTQMGQEVILRCVPISNHLYFYWYRQILGQKVEFLVSFYNNEISEKSEIFDDQFSVERPDGSNFTLKIRSTKLEDSAMYFCASRRDYEQYFGPGTRLTVT.

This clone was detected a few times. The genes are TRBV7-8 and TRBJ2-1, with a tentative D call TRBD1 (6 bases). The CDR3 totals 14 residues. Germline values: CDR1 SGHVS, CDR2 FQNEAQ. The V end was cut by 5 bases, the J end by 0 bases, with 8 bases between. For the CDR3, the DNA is TGTGCCAGCAGCATACAGGGCTCCTACAATGAGCAGTTCTTC. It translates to CASSIQGSYNEQFF.

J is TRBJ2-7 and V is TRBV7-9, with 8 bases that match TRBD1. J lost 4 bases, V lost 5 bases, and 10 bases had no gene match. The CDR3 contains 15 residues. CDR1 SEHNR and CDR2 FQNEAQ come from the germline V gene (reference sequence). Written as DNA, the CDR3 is TGTGCCAGCAGCCCTGCAGGACAGGGAGTATACGAGCAGTACTTC. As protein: CASSPAGQGVYEQYF.

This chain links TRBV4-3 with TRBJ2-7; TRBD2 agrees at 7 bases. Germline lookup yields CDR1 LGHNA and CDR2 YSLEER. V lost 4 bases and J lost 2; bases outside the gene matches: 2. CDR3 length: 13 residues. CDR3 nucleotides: TGCGCCAGCAGCCGGGACTATGCCTACGAGCAGTACTTC. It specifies CASSRDYAYEQYF.

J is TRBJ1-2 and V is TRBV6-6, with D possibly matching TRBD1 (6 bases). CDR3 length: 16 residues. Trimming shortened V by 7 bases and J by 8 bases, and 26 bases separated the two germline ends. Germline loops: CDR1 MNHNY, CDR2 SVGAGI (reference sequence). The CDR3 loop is CASMHPGEGGATGYTF. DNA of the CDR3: TGTGCCAGCATGCATCCGGGTGAGGGGGGCGCGACGGGCTACACCTTC.

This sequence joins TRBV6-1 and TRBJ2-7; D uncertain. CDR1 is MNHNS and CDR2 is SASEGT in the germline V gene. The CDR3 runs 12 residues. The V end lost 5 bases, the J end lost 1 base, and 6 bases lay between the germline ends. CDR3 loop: CASSTSSYEQYF. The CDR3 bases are TGTGCCAGCAGTACGTCATCCTACGAGCAGTACTTC.

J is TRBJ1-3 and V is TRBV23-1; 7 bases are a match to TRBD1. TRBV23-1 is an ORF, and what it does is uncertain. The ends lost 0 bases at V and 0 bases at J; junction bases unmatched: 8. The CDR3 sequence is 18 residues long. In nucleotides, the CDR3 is TGCGCCAGCAGTCAATCGCAGGCAGGGGGAAACTCTGGAAACACCATATATTTT. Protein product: CASSQSQAGGNSGNTIYF.

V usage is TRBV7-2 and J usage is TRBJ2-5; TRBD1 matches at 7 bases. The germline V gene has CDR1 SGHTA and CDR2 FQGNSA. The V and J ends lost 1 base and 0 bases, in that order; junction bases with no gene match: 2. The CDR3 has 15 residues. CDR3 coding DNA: TGTGCCAGCAGCTTAGGTGGGACAGACCAAGAGACCCAGTACTTC. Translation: CASSLGGTDQETQYF.

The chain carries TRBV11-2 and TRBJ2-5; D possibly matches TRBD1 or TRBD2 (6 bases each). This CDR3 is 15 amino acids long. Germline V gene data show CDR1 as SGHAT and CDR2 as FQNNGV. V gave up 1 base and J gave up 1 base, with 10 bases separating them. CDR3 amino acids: CASSLGPGAQETQYF. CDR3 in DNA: TGTGCCAGCAGCTTAGGCCCGGGGGCCCAAGAGACCCAGTACTTC. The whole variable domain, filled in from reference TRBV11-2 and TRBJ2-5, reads EAGVAQSPRYKIIEKRQSVAFWCNPISGHATLYWYQQILGQGPKLLIQFQNNGVVDDSQLPKDRFSAERLKGVDSTLKIQPAKLEDSAVYLCASSLGPGAQETQYFGPGTRLLVL.

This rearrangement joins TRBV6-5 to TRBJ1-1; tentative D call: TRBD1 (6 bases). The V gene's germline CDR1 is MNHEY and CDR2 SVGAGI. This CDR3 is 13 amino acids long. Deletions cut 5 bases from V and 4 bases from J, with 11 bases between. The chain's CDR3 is CASSNQQGTEAFF. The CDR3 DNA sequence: TGTGCCAGCAGTAATCAACAGGGCACTGAAGCTTTCTTT.

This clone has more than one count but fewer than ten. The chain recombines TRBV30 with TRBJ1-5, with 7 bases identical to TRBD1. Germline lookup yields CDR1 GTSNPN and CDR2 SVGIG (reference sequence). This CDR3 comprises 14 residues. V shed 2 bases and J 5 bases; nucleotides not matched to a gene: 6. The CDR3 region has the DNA TGTGCCTGGAGTTTTACAGGGGCTTATCAGCCCCAGCATTTT. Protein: CAWSFTGAYQPQHF.

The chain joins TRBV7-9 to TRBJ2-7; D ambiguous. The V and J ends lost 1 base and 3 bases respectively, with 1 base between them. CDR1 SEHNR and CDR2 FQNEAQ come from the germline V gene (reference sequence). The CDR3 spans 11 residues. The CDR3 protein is CASSLDYEQYF. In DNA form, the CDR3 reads TGTGCCAGCAGCTTAGACTACGAGCAGTACTTC.